These 15 T cell receptor beta chains were sequenced from one sample in a study of vaccination and CD4 T cells after COVID-19. These receptors have no identified antigens. At the Johns Hopkins FTIC core, DNA taken from cultured CD4+ T cells was sequenced by way of the Oncomine TCR Beta short-read assay. Each CDR3 protein gets one entry after TCRdb re-called the PCR reads with MiXCR. The sample lists around 19,000 distinct CDR3 sequences; roughly 46% were seen once. Treatment described: roughly ten-day PBMC culture with coronavirus spike peptide pools or control peptides (ViraFEST assay). Sequences were derived from CD4+ T cells from blood, cultured in vitro, sampled before SARS-CoV-2 vaccination. The receptors originated from a human donor who had recovered from COVID-19.

The chain uses TRBV19 and TRBJ1-5; D ambiguous. The CDR3 runs to 15 residues. V was clipped by 4 bases and J by 4 bases, with 14 bases between them. The germline V gene has CDR1 LNHDA and CDR2 SQIVND (reference sequence). The CDR3 spells CASSKAGRINQPQHF. CDR3 nucleotide sequence: TGTGCCAGTAGTAAGGCGGGGAGGATTAATCAGCCCCAGCATTTT. Using reference TRBV19 and TRBJ1-5 for the parts outside the CDR3, the full variable domain is DGGITQSPKYLFRKEGQNVTLSCEQNLNHDAMYWYRQDPGQGLRLIYYSQIVNDFQKGDIAEGYSVSREKKESFPLTVTSAQKNPTAFYLCASSKAGRINQPQHFGDGTRLSIL.

This sequence joins TRBV6-2 or TRBV6-3 and TRBJ1-5; no definite D call. Between the trimmed V and J ends, which lost 6 bases and 12 bases, there was a span of 12 bases. The germline CDR1 and CDR2 sequences are MNHEY and SVGEGT. This CDR3 region has 11 residues. The CDR3 is CASSSAGFQHF. As DNA, the CDR3 is TGTGCCAGCAGCTCCGCCGGGTTCCAGCATTTT.

V is TRBV10-3 and J is TRBJ1-1; the match to TRBD1 covers 7 bases. V shed 3 bases, J shed 0 bases, and the junction held 7 bases outside the gene matches. CDR1 is ENHRY, CDR2 SYGVKD, per germline. There are 16 residues in the CDR3. CDR3 in DNA: TGTGCCATCAGTGAAAGCAGGGGGAGCATGAACACTGAAGCTTTCTTT. Translation: CAISESRGSMNTEAFF.

This sequence joins TRBV2 and TRBJ2-5; TRBD2 matches 14 bases. V lost 6 bases and J lost 3; bases outside the gene matches: 6. The length of the CDR3 is 16 residues. Germline CDR1 and CDR2: SNHLY and FYNNEI. CDR3 sequence: CASSAGLAGGKETQYF. Here the CDR3 DNA reads TGTGCCAGCAGCGCCGGACTAGCGGGGGGCAAAGAGACCCAGTACTTC.

The chain employs TRBV24-1 and TRBJ1-2; the D is unclear. Germline V lookup: CDR1 KGHDR, CDR2 SFDVKD. CDR3 length: 14 residues. The V end was cut by 4 bases, the J end by 7 bases, with 15 bases between. DNA of the CDR3: TGTGCCACCAGTGACGGACGGGGATTCGGTGGCTACACCTTC. Residues: CATSDGRGFGGYTF.

The chain employs TRBV9 and TRBJ1-2, with D possibly being TRBD1 (5 bases). This CDR3 is built from 17 residues. V lost 4 bases and J lost 8, with 27 bases in between. The germline V gene has CDR1 SGDLS and CDR2 YYNGEE. The CDR3 DNA reads as TGTGCCAGCAGCCGCGAAGTACATTTGGGGGAACCCGGGGGCTACACCTTC. Its protein product is CASSREVHLGEPGGYTF.

The rearrangement links TRBV6-1 to TRBJ1-6; D remains unclear. The CDR3 loop spans 13 amino acids. Germline CDR1 is MNHNS and CDR2 is SASEGT. The V and J ends lost 6 bases and 10 bases respectively, with 13 bases between them. CDR3 loop: CASSFGPGSPLHF. As DNA, the CDR3 is TGTGCCAGCAGCTTCGGGCCCGGGTCACCCCTCCACTTT.

The V and J genes are TRBV20-1 and TRBJ1-1; 7 nucleotides align to TRBD1. Per germline, CDR1 DFQATT and CDR2 SNEGSKA (reference sequence). There are 12 residues in the CDR3. V lost 5 bases to trimming and J lost 1 base; unmatched junction nucleotides: 1. This CDR3 reads CSAWDRNTEAFF. In DNA, the CDR3 is TGCAGTGCTTGGGACAGGAACACTGAAGCTTTCTTT.

This clonotype was observed a few times. The chain employs TRBV27 and TRBJ1-1, with TRBD1 identical over 10 bases. This CDR3 is built from 15 residues. The V gene end was trimmed by 1 base and the J gene end by 4 bases; junction bases not matched to a gene: 3. In germline, CDR1 is MNHEY, CDR2 SMNVEV (reference sequence). The CDR3: CASSLLGQGSTEAFF. The CDR3 coding sequence is TGTGCCAGCAGTTTATTGGGACAGGGGAGCACTGAAGCTTTCTTT.

This sequence joins TRBV15 and TRBJ2-7; TRBD2 matches at 7 bases. The germline V gene has CDR1 LNHNV and CDR2 YYDKDF (reference sequence). J was trimmed by 4 bases and V by 5 bases; bases with no gene match: 8. This CDR3 comprises 14 residues. The CDR3 DNA is TGTGCCACCAGCGTCCGCGGGAGCAAATACGAGCAGTACTTC. Protein: CATSVRGSKYEQYF.

The chain joins TRBV20-1 to TRBJ2-3; D gene uncertain. From germline, CDR1 is DFQATT and CDR2 SNEGSKA (reference sequence). V shed 2 bases and J shed 2 bases, with 8 bases lying between them. The CDR3 runs to 13 residues. The CDR3 coding sequence is TGCAGTGCTAGACTAATCCTCACAGATACGCAGTATTTT. Residues: CSARLILTDTQYF.

This clonotype has more than one count but fewer than ten. This chain joins TRBV2 and TRBJ1-2; no reliable D call. Germline V gene sequence: CDR1 SNHLY, CDR2 FYNNEI. V was shortened by 4 bases and J by 6 bases, with 12 bases between the two germline ends. The CDR3 totals 13 residues. The CDR3 spells CASSVRQIHGYTF. As DNA, the CDR3 is TGTGCCAGCAGTGTACGGCAGATCCATGGCTACACCTTC.

This clonotype was detected only once. The J gene is TRBJ2-2, the V gene TRBV27; 11 nucleotides agree with TRBD2. Germline loops: CDR1 MNHEY, CDR2 SMNVEV (reference sequence). V lost 6 bases to trimming and J lost 4 bases; unmatched junction nucleotides: 7. This CDR3 contains 16 residues. The CDR3 loop reads CASRPTSGRITGELFF. The CDR3 DNA is TGTGCCAGCAGACCAACTAGCGGGAGAATCACCGGGGAGCTGTTTTTT.

The chain has TRBV30 and TRBJ1-2, with D perhaps TRBD1 (6 bases). Trimming removed 3 bases at V and 4 bases at J, with 12 bases between. The CDR3 is 13 amino acids. The V gene's germline CDR1 is GTSNPN and CDR2 SVGIG (reference sequence). This CDR3 reads CAWRPDSGYGYTF. In DNA form, the CDR3 reads TGTGCCTGGAGGCCGGACAGTGGCTATGGCTACACCTTC.

The chain employs TRBV12-3 or TRBV12-4 and TRBJ2-5; no clear D gene. The CDR3 has 14 residues. Trimming removed 1 base at V and 1 base at J, with 7 bases between. The CDR3 DNA sequence: TGTGCCAGCAGTTTAGAAAGTAGCCAAGAGACCCAGTACTTC. Its protein product is CASSLESSQETQYF.